This T cell receptor (beta chain) emerged from a study of blood T cell repertoires in COVID-19. Overall study context: T cells, B-cell-depleted T cells, or PBMCs provided the cDNA or gDNA that served as material.

The CDR3 loop spans 18 amino acids. V lost 2 bases and J lost 0; bases outside the gene matches: 5. The germline V gene encodes CDR1 MNHNS and CDR2 SASEGT. Authors' methods: Counts of nucleated cells, estimated from reference gene primer amplification, were obtained. Sequencing was performed with immunoSEQ multiplex PCR; in TCRdb, only in-frame clones are kept and a portion is missing. The D gene and trimming were derived from the DNA, and the V and J assignments and clone size from that table. Of some 220,000 clones in the sample, roughly 85% were seen once. The V and J genes are TRBV6-1 and TRBJ1-6; 9 bases align to TRBD1. The sample consisted of peripheral blood. This clonotype originated in a woman between 65 and 79 years old with COVID-19, enrolled during active disease. The CDR3 is CASSESDRGSSYNSPLHF. The CDR3 DNA sequence: TGTGCCAGCAGTGAAAGCGACAGGGGGAGCTCCTATAATTCACCCCTCCACTTT.